This T cell receptor beta chain is drawn from a study of OX40 agonist ivuxolimab in advanced cancers. In the study overall: Ivuxolimab, an agonist antibody against OX40 (CD134), was given to patients. Partial response was recorded in three patients: one hepatocellular carcinoma and two cutaneous melanoma cases. Dose-escalation patients suffered from hepatocellular carcinoma, melanoma, renal cell or head and neck cancer. Whole-study findings and limits: Expanded clones were, on average, more numerous among CD8+ T cells than CD4+.

Germline V gene sequence: CDR1 MNHEY, CDR2 SMNVEV (reference sequence). This CDR3 contains 16 residues. V dropped 5 bases and J dropped 5; count of bases not matched to a gene: 11. Repertoires were generated with immunoSEQ multiplex PCR, while TCRdb's copy carries only in-frame clones and drops some. The table shows about 67,000 clones, with over 70% occurring only once. Details on this clone: The antigen is not known.

The input for sequencing was CD4+ or CD8+ T cells sorted from blood, taken in a trial of the OX40 agonist ivuxolimab. The receptor comes from an adult with an advanced solid tumor such as melanoma, head and neck, liver or kidney cancer. V is TRBV27 and J is TRBJ2-1; 8 nucleotides line up with TRBD1. CDR3 amino acids: CASSPKPRTGNNEQFF. The CDR3 DNA reads as TGTGCCAGCAGTCCCAAACCACGGACAGGGAACAATGAGCAGTTCTTC.